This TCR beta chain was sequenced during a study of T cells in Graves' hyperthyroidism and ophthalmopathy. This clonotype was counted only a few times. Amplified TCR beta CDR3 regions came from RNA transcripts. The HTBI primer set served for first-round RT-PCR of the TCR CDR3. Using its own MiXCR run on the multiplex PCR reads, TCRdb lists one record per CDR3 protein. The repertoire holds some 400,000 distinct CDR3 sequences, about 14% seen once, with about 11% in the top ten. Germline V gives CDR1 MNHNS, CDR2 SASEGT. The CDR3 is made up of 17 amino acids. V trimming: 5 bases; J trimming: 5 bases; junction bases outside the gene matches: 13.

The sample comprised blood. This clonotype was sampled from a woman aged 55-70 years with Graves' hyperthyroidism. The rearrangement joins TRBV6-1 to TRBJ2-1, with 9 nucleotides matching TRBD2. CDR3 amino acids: CASSRSVALAGNNEQFF. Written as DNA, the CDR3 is TGTGCCAGCAGTAGATCGGTGGCGCTAGCGGGGAACAATGAGCAGTTCTTC.